The clone carrying this T cell receptor beta chain was recorded a few times. In TCRdb, the 5' RACE reads were re-called with MiXCR into one record per CDR3 protein. This repertoire shows a few hundred thousand distinct CDR3 sequences, roughly 15% found once; its top ten account for around a fifth. This sample stems from a study of T-cell memory formation after mild COVID-19. Germline lookup yields CDR1 SGDLS and CDR2 YYNGEE. The CDR3 extends over 16 amino acids. The J segment lost 7 bases and the V segment lost 4 bases, leaving 11 bases of the junction unmatched. This TCR derives from a man aged 18 to 30 who had mild COVID-19 (a few samples of this study predate the infection). Cell type and time point are not known. The sample was PBMCs or a T cell subset sorted from them (not recorded which). V and J are TRBV9 and TRBJ2-2; 9 bases fit TRBD1. The CDR3 bases are TGTGCCAGCAGCCCGTTGTCCGGGACAGGGATCGGGGAGCTGTTTTTT. Protein: CASSPLSGTGIGELFF.